One and the same sample provided the 29 T cell receptor beta chains below, sequenced in a study of blood T cell repertoires in COVID-19. Clones were sequenced by immunoSEQ multiplex PCR, and TCRdb holds only the in-frame ones, with some missing. The sample lists around 58,000 clones; around four fifths were seen once. Sequenced: peripheral blood. The receptors were sampled from a human donor in a cohort sampled during active COVID-19.

Only a few counts were recorded for this clone. The V gene is TRBV6-4, the J gene TRBJ2-2; D gene uncertain. Germline V gives CDR1 MRHNA, CDR2 SNTAGT. V shed 2 bases and J shed 4 bases, with 8 bases lying between them. This CDR3 spans 14 amino acids. CDR3: CASSDGDPTGELFF. CDR3 DNA sequence: TGTGCCAGCAGTGACGGAGACCCCACCGGGGAGCTGTTTTTT.

The chain is built from TRBV10-3 and TRBJ2-5; TRBD2 matches 14 bases. The germline V gene encodes CDR1 ENHRY and CDR2 SYGVKD. Trimming at V came to 9 bases and at J to 5 bases, leaving 8 bases not matched to a gene. The CDR3 totals 15 residues. The CDR3 nucleotides are TGTGCCATAGGGACTAGCGGGGGCCGGGGGGAGACCCAGTACTTC. This sequence encodes CAIGTSGGRGETQYF.

This clone was observed a few times. The J gene is TRBJ2-3, the V gene TRBV7-2; TRBD2 might be the D (5 bases). The CDR3 is 16 residues long. Germline V gene data show CDR1 as SGHTA and CDR2 as FQGNSA. V was shortened by 1 base and J by 3 bases, with 14 bases between the two germline ends. CDR3 sequence reads: CASSLDASTRTDTQYF. CDR3 DNA sequence: TGTGCCAGCAGCTTAGATGCTAGCACGAGGACAGATACGCAGTATTTT.

The chain employs TRBV7-9 and TRBJ1-2; TRBD1 matches at 9 bases. Germline V gives CDR1 SEHNR, CDR2 FQNEAQ (reference sequence). With V trimmed by 1 base and J by 8 bases, 2 bases remained unmatched. The CDR3 is 13 amino acids. The CDR3 spells CASSLEGTGGYTF. In DNA, the CDR3 is TGTGCCAGCAGCTTAGAGGGGACAGGGGGCTACACCTTC.

This chain joins TRBV2 and TRBJ1-6; D perhaps matches TRBD1 (5 bases). The CDR3 contains 15 residues. The V end lost 10 bases, the J end lost 7 bases, and 20 bases lay between the germline ends. The germline CDR1 and CDR2 sequences are SNHLY and FYNNEI. CDR3 bases: TGTGCCAACCTCGGTACAGGTTTGAGGAATTCACCCCTCCACTTT. This sequence encodes CANLGTGLRNSPLHF.

The chain recombines TRBV30 with TRBJ1-1; D is unclear. Germline lookup yields CDR1 GTSNPN and CDR2 SVGIG (reference sequence). There are 11 residues in the CDR3. Trimming shortened V by 3 bases and J by 2 bases, and 4 bases separated the two germline ends. CDR3 in amino acids: CAWSLNTEAFF. As DNA, the CDR3 is TGTGCCTGGAGCCTTAACACTGAAGCTTTCTTT.

The chain recombines TRBV6-5 with TRBJ1-3, with TRBD1 matching over 10 bases. The CDR3 runs 15 residues. Trimming took 4 bases from V and 0 from J; bases not matched to a gene: 0. The V gene's germline CDR1 is MNHEY and CDR2 SVGAGI. Here the CDR3 DNA reads TGTGCCAGCAGTTGGGACAGGGGCTCTGGAAACACCATATATTTT. It encodes CASSWDRGSGNTIYF.

The rearrangement links TRBV10-3 to TRBJ1-1; 9 bases fit TRBD1. Looked up from germline, CDR1 is ENHRY and CDR2 is SYGVKD. This CDR3 has 15 amino acids. The trim removed 4 bases at V and 6 bases at J, leaving 9 bases unmatched. This CDR3 is CAISAGTGLLAEAFF. DNA of the CDR3: TGTGCCATCAGTGCCGGGACAGGGCTGCTGGCTGAAGCTTTCTTT.

The chain uses TRBV11-2 and TRBJ2-7; the D is unclear. CDR3 length equals 14 residues. Trimming shortened V by 6 bases and J by 6 bases, and 18 bases separated the two germline ends. Germline CDR1 reads SGHAT; CDR2 reads FQNNGV. The CDR3 protein is CASRPFAIPSEQYF. DNA for the CDR3: TGTGCCAGCAGGCCCTTCGCCATCCCTAGCGAGCAGTACTTC.

This clone has only one observation. The rearrangement links TRBV4-3 to TRBJ2-6; weak D call: TRBD2 (7 bases). Germline V gene lookup returns CDR1 LGHNA and CDR2 YSLEER. CDR3 length: 16 residues. Trimming took off 0 bases at V and 11 bases at J, with 17 bases between the two ends. As DNA, the CDR3 is TGCGCCAGCAGCCAAGAACAGGGAGGGGAAGGCGACGTCCTGACTTTC. This encodes CASSQEQGGEGDVLTF.

This clone was seen only once. The DNA is omitted, as the CDR3 cannot be located on it reliably, and the CDR3 follows TCRdb's listing. Other DNA sequences in the sample encode the same CDR3. The chain combines TRBV9 with TRBJ2-1; the table's D gene call, TRBD1, was not cross checked with the DNA. CDR1 SGDLS and CDR2 YYNGEE come from the germline V gene. The CDR3 adds up to 13 amino acids, both ends counted. This CDR3 is CASSVGTGTEIIF.

The V gene is TRBV6-5, the J gene TRBJ2-2; D is ambiguous. The CDR3 totals 12 residues. Germline loops: CDR1 MNHEY, CDR2 SVGAGI. Deletions cut 8 bases from V and 4 bases from J, with 8 bases between. The chain's CDR3 is CASGDPTGELFF. The CDR3, as DNA: TGTGCCAGCGGAGACCCCACCGGGGAGCTGTTTTTT.

This rearrangement joins TRBV10-2 to TRBJ2-1, with 8 bases fitting TRBD2. The CDR3 extends over 13 amino acids. The germline V gene has CDR1 WSHSY and CDR2 SAAADI. Trimming removed 8 bases from V and 7 bases from J; junction bases left unmatched: 7. Here the CDR3 DNA reads TGCGCCAGCGCAATCGGCGGGGGGAATGAGCAGTTCTTC. Protein product: CASAIGGGNEQFF.

The chain recombines TRBV19 with TRBJ2-6; the match to TRBD1 covers 9 bases. Per the germline V gene, CDR1 is LNHDA and CDR2 is SQIVND (reference sequence). Trimming cost V 5 bases and J 0 bases; bases outside gene matches: 8. The CDR3 contains 18 residues. The CDR3 DNA follows: TGTGCCAGTAGTGCTCGACAGGGGGGCAGCTCTGGGGCCAACGTCCTGACTTTC. Its translation is CASSARQGGSSGANVLTF.

V gene TRBV6-6 combines with J gene TRBJ1-2; D perhaps matches TRBD1 (5 bases). The CDR3 runs to 15 residues. Germline values: CDR1 MNHNY, CDR2 SVGAGI (reference sequence). V was clipped by 5 bases and J by 7 bases, with 20 bases between them. The CDR3 DNA reads as TGTGCCAGCAGTCGAGGCGGGGACGCACTCTCTGGCTACACCTTC. Its translation is CASSRGGDALSGYTF.

The V and J genes are TRBV15 and TRBJ1-4; D is unresolved. This CDR3 region has 14 residues. Germline V lookup: CDR1 LNHNV, CDR2 YYDKDF (reference sequence). Trimming stripped 6 bases from V and 4 bases from J, with 12 bases between. The CDR3 nucleotides are TGTGCCACCAGAGTACAGCAGAGTAATGAAAAACTGTTTTTT. It specifies CATRVQQSNEKLFF.

This clone has only a few counts. The chain couples TRBV3-1 (or the pseudogene TRBV3-2) to TRBJ2-3; TRBD1 matches at 12 bases. The length of the CDR3 is 20 residues. Germline V lookup: CDR1 LGHDT, CDR2 YNNKEL (reference sequence). Losses at the gene ends were 2 bases for V and 0 bases for J; bases not matched to a gene: 12. The CDR3, as DNA: TGTGCCAGCAGCCAAAGGGGGACAGGGGGCCGCCCCGCTAGCACAGATACGCAGTATTTT. The encoded protein is CASSQRGTGGRPASTDTQYF.

This clone was counted once. The chain joins TRBV19 to TRBJ1-3, with TRBD1 identical over 9 bases. Germline CDR1 LNHDA, CDR2 SQIVND (reference sequence). The CDR3 runs to 17 residues. J lost 4 bases, V lost 6 bases, and 13 bases had no gene match. CDR3 sequence: CASRSGTGTGSGNTIYF. The CDR3 DNA is TGTGCCAGTAGGTCTGGCACCGGGACAGGGAGCGGAAACACCATATATTTT.

The V gene is TRBV6-5, the J gene TRBJ1-3, with a tentative D call TRBD1 (6 bases). The CDR3 loop spans 16 amino acids. The germline V gene encodes CDR1 MNHEY and CDR2 SVGAGI. With 2 bases removed from V and 0 bases from J, the gap between germline ends came to 11 bases. DNA of the CDR3: TGTGCCAGCAGTTACGCCGGGACATCCTCTGGAAACACCATATATTTT. Its translation is CASSYAGTSSGNTIYF.

The chain couples TRBV6-5 to TRBJ1-5; 8 bases are shared with TRBD1. Germline-derived CDR1 and CDR2 are MNHEY and SVGAGI. V trimming: 7 bases; J trimming: 4 bases; junction bases outside the gene matches: 9. The CDR3 totals 15 residues. DNA for the CDR3: TGTGCCAGCACTCCGCCAGGGGGCCGTAATCAGCCCCAGCATTTT. This translates into CASTPPGGRNQPQHF.

The chain joins TRBV27 to TRBJ1-1; D remains unclear. There are 13 residues in the CDR3. Germline lookup yields CDR1 MNHEY and CDR2 SMNVEV (reference sequence). Between the trimmed V and J ends, which lost 3 bases and 3 bases, there was a span of 8 bases. The CDR3 spells CASSFGGYTEAFF. The CDR3 DNA sequence: TGTGCCAGCAGTTTCGGCGGTTACACTGAAGCTTTCTTT.

This chain joins TRBV7-7 and TRBJ2-1; a possible D gene is TRBD2 (6 bases). Germline V CDR1 and CDR2: SSHAT, FNYEAQ (reference sequence). V shed 5 bases and J shed 5 bases, with 16 bases lying between them. The CDR3 contains 15 residues. The CDR3 DNA sequence: TGTGCCAGCAGCCCCCTGGCGGGGCCCAACAATGAGCAGTTCTTC. This translates into CASSPLAGPNNEQFF.

This chain uses TRBV6-5 with TRBJ2-3; 12 positions match TRBD2. The junction had 4 bases not matched to a gene; V was cut back by 6 bases and J by 3 bases. CDR1 is MNHEY and CDR2 is SVGAGI in the germline V gene. This CDR3 has 15 residues. The CDR3 loop is CASRPGTSGTDTQYF. CDR3 coding DNA: TGTGCCAGCAGGCCCGGGACTAGCGGGACAGATACGCAGTATTTT.

The gene calls are TRBV2 and TRBJ1-1; a weak D match, TRBD1 (6 bases). CDR3 size: 13 residues. Germline V gives CDR1 SNHLY, CDR2 FYNNEI. The V and J ends lost 11 bases and 2 bases respectively, with 15 bases between them. The CDR3 here is CAEQGGENTEAFF. In DNA form, the CDR3 reads TGTGCCGAACAGGGCGGAGAAAACACTGAAGCTTTCTTT.

For this clone: Mismatch with germline at one junction end may stem from a read error. This chain connects TRBV7-8 to TRBJ1-2; 10 bases map to TRBD1. The CDR3 runs to 12 residues. Germline V CDR1 and CDR2: SGHVS, FQNEAQ. The CDR3 sequence: CASSARQGALAF. CDR3 DNA sequence: TGTGCCAGCAGCGCTCGACAGGGGGCACTCGCCTTC.

The chain joins TRBV29-1 to TRBJ1-2; no clear D. CDR1 is SQVTM, CDR2 ANQGSEA, per germline. The CDR3 runs 15 residues. Between the trimmed V and J ends, which lost 7 bases and 0 bases, there was a span of 18 bases. This chain's CDR3 is CSAGGSLPANYGYTF. Here the CDR3 DNA reads TGCAGCGCCGGAGGGAGCCTCCCAGCTAACTATGGCTACACCTTC.

This clone has more than one count but fewer than ten. This sequence joins TRBV2 and TRBJ2-3; TRBD2 aligns across 11 bases. Germline trimming cut 6 bases from V and 1 base from J; bases unmatched to any gene: 0. CDR1 and CDR2 from the germline V gene are SNHLY and FYNNEI. The CDR3 loop spans 14 amino acids. For the CDR3, the DNA is TGTGCCAGCAGGACTAGCGGGGGCACAGATACGCAGTATTTT. It is translated as CASRTSGGTDTQYF.

In its sample, this clone ranks as medium-sized. DNA for the CDR3: TGTGCCAGTAGCACTCGGGGAGCGGCCACTGAAGCTTTCTTT. Amino acids: CASSTRGAATEAFF. This chain joins TRBV19 and TRBJ1-1; D not resolved. V dropped 6 bases and J dropped 4 bases, with 15 bases sitting between them. This CDR3 has 14 amino acids. Looked up from germline, CDR1 is LNHDA and CDR2 is SQIVND (reference sequence).

In nucleotides, the CDR3 is TGTGCCAGCAGCCAGGGAGGGAAGATTATTACAGATACGCAGTATTTT. Amino acid sequence: CASSQGGKIITDTQYF. This chain links TRBV3-1 (or the pseudogene TRBV3-2) with TRBJ2-3, with 7 bases aligning to TRBD2. Losses at the gene ends were 3 bases for V and 3 bases for J; bases not matched to a gene: 9. The germline CDR1 and CDR2 sequences are LGHDT and YNNKEL (reference sequence). The CDR3 is made up of 16 amino acids.